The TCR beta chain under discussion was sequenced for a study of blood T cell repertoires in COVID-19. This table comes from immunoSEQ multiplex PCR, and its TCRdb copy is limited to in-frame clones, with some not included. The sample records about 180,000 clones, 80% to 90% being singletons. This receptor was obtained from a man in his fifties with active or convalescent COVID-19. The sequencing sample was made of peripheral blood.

Here the CDR3 reads CASSDSGRGPITDTQYF. The CDR3 DNA reads TGTGCCAGCAGTGATTCAGGGCGGGGGCCGATCACAGATACGCAGTATTTT. The chain joins TRBV6-1 to TRBJ2-3; maybe TRBD2 (7 bases). Trimming took 3 bases from V and 2 from J, leaving 18 bases between them. This CDR3 is 17 amino acids long. Germline CDR1 reads MNHNS; CDR2 reads SASEGT.